The clone carrying this T cell receptor beta chain has ten or more counts. The target antigen is unknown. This sample was included in a study of blood T cells in healthy people across ages. Germline V gene sequence: CDR1 SQVTM, CDR2 ANQGSEA. V dropped 6 bases and J dropped 4 bases, with 18 bases sitting between them. The CDR3 spans 14 residues. Study-wide findings and caveats: It was not possible, with unsorted PBMCs, to conclusively compare naive and antigen-experienced cells.

Per sample, a minimum of 6.5 million PBMCs were isolated. With a J-beta primer mix and a sample-barcoded 5' primer, a second PCR ran about 7 to 12 cycles. TCRdb independently ran MiXCR on the 5' RACE reads; one entry per CDR3 protein. The data show almost 300,000 distinct CDR3 sequences, 27% seen once. The chain recombines TRBV29-1 with TRBJ2-5; D is perhaps TRBD2 (6 bases). The receptor was derived from a woman in her 70s in good health. Sequences were obtained from blood. The CDR3 nucleotides read TGCAGCGTCTCTCCGACTAGTGGGGTAGAGACCCAGTACTTC. It translates to CSVSPTSGVETQYF. The full variable domain, completed using reference TRBV29-1 and TRBJ2-5, is SAVISQKPSRDICQRGTSLTIQCQVDSQVTMMFWYRQQPGQSLTLIATANQGSEATYESGFVIDKFPISRPNLTFSTLTVSNMSPEDSSIYLCSVSPTSGVETQYFGPGTRLLVL.